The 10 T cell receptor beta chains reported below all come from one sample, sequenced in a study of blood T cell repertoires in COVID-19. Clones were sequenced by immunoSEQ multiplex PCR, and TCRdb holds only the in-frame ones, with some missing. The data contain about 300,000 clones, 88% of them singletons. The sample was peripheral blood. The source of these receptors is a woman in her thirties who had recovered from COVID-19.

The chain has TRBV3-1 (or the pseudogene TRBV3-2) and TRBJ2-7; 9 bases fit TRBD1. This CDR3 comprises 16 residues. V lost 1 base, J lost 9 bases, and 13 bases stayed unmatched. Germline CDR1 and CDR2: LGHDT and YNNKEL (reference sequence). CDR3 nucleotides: TGTGCCAGCAGCCAAGCATTCGGGACAGGGAACCGGTGGCAGTACTTC. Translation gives CASSQAFGTGNRWQYF.

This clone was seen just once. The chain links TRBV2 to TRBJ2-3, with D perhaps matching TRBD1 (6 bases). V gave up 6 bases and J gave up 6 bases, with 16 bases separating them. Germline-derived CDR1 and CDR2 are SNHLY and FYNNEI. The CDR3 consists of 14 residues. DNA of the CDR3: TGTGCCAGCAGGGAGGACAGTCCAGGGGATACGCAGTATTTT. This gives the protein CASREDSPGDTQYF.

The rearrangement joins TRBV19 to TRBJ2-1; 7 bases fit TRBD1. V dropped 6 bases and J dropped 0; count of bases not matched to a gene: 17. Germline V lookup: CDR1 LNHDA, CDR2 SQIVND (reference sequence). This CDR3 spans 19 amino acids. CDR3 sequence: CASSFSGQRMLSSYNEQFF. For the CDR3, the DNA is TGTGCCAGTAGCTTTTCGGGACAGCGAATGTTAAGCTCCTACAATGAGCAGTTCTTC. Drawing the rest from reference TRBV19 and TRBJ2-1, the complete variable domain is DGGITQSPKYLFRKEGQNVTLSCEQNLNHDAMYWYRQDPGQGLRLIYYSQIVNDFQKGDIAEGYSVSREKKESFPLTVTSAQKNPTAFYLCASSFSGQRMLSSYNEQFFGPGTRLTVL.

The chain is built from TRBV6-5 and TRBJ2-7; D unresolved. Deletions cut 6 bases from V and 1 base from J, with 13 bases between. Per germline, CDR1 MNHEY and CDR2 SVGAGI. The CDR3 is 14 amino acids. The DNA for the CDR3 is TGTGCCAGCAGAGACACCGGTGAATCCTACGAGCAGTACTTC. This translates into CASRDTGESYEQYF.

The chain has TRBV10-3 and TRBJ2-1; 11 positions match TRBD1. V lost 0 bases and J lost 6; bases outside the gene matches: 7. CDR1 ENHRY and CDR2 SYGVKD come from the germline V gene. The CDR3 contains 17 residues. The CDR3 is CAISESFYGTGGNEQFF. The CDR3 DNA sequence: TGTGCCATCAGTGAGTCCTTTTATGGGACAGGGGGCAATGAGCAGTTCTTC.

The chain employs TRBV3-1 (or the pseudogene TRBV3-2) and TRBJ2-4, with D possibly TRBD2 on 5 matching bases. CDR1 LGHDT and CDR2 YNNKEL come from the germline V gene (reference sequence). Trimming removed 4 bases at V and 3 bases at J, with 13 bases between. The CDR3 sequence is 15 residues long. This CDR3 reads CASSPGGQFKNIQYF. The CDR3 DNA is TGTGCCAGCAGCCCTGGCGGGCAGTTCAAAAACATTCAGTACTTC.

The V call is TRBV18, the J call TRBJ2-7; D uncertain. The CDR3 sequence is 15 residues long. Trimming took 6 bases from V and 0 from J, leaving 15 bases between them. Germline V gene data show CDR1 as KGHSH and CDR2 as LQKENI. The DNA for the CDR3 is TGTGCCAGCTCGCCGCTGGCCGTAAGCTCCTACGAGCAGTACTTC. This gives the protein CASSPLAVSSYEQYF.

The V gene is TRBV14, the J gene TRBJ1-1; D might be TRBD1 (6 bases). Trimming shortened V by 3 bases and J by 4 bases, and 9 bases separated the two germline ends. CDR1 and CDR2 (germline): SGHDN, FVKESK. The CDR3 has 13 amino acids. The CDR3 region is CASSQDRGTEAFF. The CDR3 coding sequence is TGTGCCAGCAGCCAGGACAGAGGCACTGAAGCTTTCTTT.

CDR3: CSVEVAGNTEAFF. In DNA form, the CDR3 reads TGCAGCGTTGAAGTGGCGGGGAACACTGAAGCTTTCTTT. The genes are TRBV29-1 and TRBJ1-1; D not certain. The CDR3 is 13 amino acids. V was trimmed by 1 base and J by 1 base, leaving 7 bases between them. Per germline, CDR1 SQVTM and CDR2 ANQGSEA.

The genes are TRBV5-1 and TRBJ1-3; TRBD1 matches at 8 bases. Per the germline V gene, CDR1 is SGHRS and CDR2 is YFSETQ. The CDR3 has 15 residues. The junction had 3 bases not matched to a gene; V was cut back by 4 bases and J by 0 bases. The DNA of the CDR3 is TGCGCCAGCAGCAGGGACAGGAACTCTGGAAACACCATATATTTT. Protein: CASSRDRNSGNTIYF.